This T cell receptor (beta chain) emerged from a study of T cell changes during pregnancy in multiple sclerosis. Sequenced by immunoSEQ multiplex PCR; TCRdb stores in-frame clones only, minus some. This table holds roughly 70,000 clones, approximately 92% found once. The V gene's germline CDR1 is MRHNA and CDR2 SNTAGT. The CDR3 loop spans 15 amino acids. Trimming pared 2 bases from V and 4 bases from J, leaving 14 bases between. The sequence came from a female donor with multiple sclerosis, enrolled in a pregnancy study. Source: peripheral blood, taken in the third trimester of pregnancy. The chain carries TRBV6-4 and TRBJ1-1; no reliable D call. The CDR3 DNA follows: TGTGCCAGCAGTGACGAGGGTTCGTCGGGCACTGAAGCTTTCTTT. Translation: CASSDEGSSGTEAFF.